A selection of T cell receptor beta chains follows, all from one sample in a study of OX40 agonist ivuxolimab in advanced cancers. Produced via immunoSEQ multiplex PCR; TCRdb's table is partial and in-frame only. This table holds roughly 38,000 clones, 74% found once. The material sequenced was CD4+ or CD8+ T cells sorted from blood, taken in a trial of the OX40 agonist ivuxolimab. Source of these receptors: an adult with an advanced solid tumor such as melanoma, head and neck, liver or kidney cancer. Each CDR3 is given with its conserved first and last residue. D genes are given only for firm matches. Only some rows state a clone size, as once, few, many or a class for expanded clones.

v_gene,d_gene,j_gene,abundance,CDR3nt,CDR3aa
TRBV5-4,-,TRBJ1-2,-,TGTGCCAGCAGAGGGGCAGGTAGAGTTGGCTACACCTTC,CASRGAGRVGYTF
TRBV4-1,TRBD2,TRBJ2-1,-,TGCGCCAGCAGCCAGAAGGGTCTAGCGGCCTCCTACAATGAGCAGTTCTTC,CASSQKGLAASYNEQFF
TRBV11-2,TRBD2,TRBJ2-3,-,TGTGCCAGCAGCTCTAGCGGGGGAGGCACAGATACGCAGTATTTT,CASSSSGGGTDTQYF
TRBV10-2,TRBD1,TRBJ2-2,-,TGCGCCAGCAGTGGGCAGGGGGTAATCGGGGAGCTGTTTTTT,CASSGQGVIGELFF
TRBV11-2,TRBD2,TRBJ2-7,-,TGTGCCAGCAGCTTAGGGGGACTAGCGGGGAGCTCCTACGAGCAGTACTTC,CASSLGGLAGSSYEQYF
TRBV6-5,-,TRBJ1-1,-,TGTGCCAGCAGTTACTCTCCAGGAGGAAACACTGAAGCTTTCTTT,CASSYSPGGNTEAFF
TRBV6-6,-,TRBJ2-2,-,TGTGCCAGCAGTTACGAGCATGCCGGAACCGGGGAGCTGTTTTTT,CASSYEHAGTGELFF
TRBV19,-,TRBJ1-1,few,TGTGCCAGTAGTATAGATCGGACGAGAGCTTTCTTT,CASSIDRTRAFF
TRBV28,-,TRBJ1-6,few,TGTGCCAGCACTCGGGGGGCTAATTCACCCCTCCACTTT,CASTRGANSPLHF
TRBV7-2,-,TRBJ1-2,-,TGTGCCAGCAGCCCCTCTGCCTTC,CASSPSAF
TRBV6-7,-,TRBJ2-7,-,TGTGCCAGCAGGTCCCCTCGGGGGTTGTACGAGCAGTACTTC,CASRSPRGLYEQYF
TRBV6-5,-,TRBJ2-3,-,TGTGCCAGCAGTAAGGCAGGGGTTACGCAGTATTTT,CASSKAGVTQYF
TRBV12-5,-,TRBJ2-7,-,TGTGCTAGTAGCTCAGGTTCCTACGAGCAGTACTTC,CASSSGSYEQYF
TRBV6-4,-,TRBJ1-3,-,TGTGCCAGGAAGACTAAGGCCGGAAACACCATATATTTT,CARKTKAGNTIYF
TRBV6-5,-,TRBJ1-2,-,TGTGCCAGCAGTGGAACGAACTATGGCTACACCTTC,CASSGTNYGYTF